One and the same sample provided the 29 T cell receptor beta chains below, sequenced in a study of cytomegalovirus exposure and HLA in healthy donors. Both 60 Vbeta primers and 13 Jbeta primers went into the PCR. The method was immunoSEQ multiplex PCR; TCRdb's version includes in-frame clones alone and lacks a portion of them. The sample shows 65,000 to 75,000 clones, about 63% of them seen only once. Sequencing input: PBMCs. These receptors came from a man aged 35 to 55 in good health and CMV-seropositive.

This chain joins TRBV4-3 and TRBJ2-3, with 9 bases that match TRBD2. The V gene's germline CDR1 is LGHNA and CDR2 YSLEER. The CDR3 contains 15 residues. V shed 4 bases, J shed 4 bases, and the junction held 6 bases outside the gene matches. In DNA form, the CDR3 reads TGCGCCAGCAGCCCCGGGACTAGCAGGGCAGATACGCAGTATTTT. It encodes CASSPGTSRADTQYF.

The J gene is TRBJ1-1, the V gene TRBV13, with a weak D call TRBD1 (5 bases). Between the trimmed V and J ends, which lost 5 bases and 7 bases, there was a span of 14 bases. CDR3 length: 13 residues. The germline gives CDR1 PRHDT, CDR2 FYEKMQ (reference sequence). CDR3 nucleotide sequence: TGTGCCAGCAGCGCAGGGAGGAGGGGTGAAGCTTTCTTT. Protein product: CASSAGRRGEAFF.

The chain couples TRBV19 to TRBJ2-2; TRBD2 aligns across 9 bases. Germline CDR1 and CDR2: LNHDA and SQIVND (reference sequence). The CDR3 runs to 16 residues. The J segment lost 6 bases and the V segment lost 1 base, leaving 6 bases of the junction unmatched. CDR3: CASSIVAGGPPGELFF. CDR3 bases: TGTGCCAGTAGTATAGTGGCGGGAGGGCCCCCCGGGGAGCTGTTTTTT.

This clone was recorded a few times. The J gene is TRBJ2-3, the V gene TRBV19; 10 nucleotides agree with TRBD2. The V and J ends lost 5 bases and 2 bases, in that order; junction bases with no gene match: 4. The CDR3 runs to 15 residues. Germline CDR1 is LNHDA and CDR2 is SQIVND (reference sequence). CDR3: CASSDLAGVTDTQYF. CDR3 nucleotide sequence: TGTGCCAGTAGTGATCTAGCGGGGGTCACAGATACGCAGTATTTT.

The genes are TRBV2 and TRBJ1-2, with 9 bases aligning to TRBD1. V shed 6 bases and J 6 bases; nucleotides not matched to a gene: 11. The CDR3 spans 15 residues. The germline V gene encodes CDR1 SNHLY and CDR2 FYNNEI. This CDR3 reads CASRGIDRGTDGYTF. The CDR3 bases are TGTGCCAGCAGGGGGATCGACAGGGGGACGGATGGCTACACCTTC.

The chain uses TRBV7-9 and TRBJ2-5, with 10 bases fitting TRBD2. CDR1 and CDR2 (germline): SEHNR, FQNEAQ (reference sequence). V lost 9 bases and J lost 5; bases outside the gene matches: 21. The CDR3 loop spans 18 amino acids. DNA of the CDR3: TGTGCCAGTAGACAGAAGGTTCGACTAGCGGGCAAACGCGAGACCCAGTACTTC. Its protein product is CASRQKVRLAGKRETQYF. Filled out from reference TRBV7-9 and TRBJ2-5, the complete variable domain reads DTGVSQNPRHKITKRGQNVTFRCDPISEHNRLYWYRQTLGQGPEFLTYFQNEAQLEKSRLLSDRFSAERPKGSFSTLEIQRTEQGDSAMYLCASRQKVRLAGKRETQYFGPGTRLLVL.

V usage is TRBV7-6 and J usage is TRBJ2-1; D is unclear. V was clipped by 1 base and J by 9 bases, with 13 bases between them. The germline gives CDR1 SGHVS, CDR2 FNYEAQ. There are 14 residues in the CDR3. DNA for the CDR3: TGTGCCAGCAGCTTAGAAACCTATTTTAGTGAGCAGTTCTTC. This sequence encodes CASSLETYFSEQFF.

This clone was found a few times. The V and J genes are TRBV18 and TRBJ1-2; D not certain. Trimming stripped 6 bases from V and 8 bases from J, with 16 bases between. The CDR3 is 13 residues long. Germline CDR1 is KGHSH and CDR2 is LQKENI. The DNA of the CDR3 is TGTGCCAGCTCCTCCGAACCCGAGATGGGCTACACCTTC. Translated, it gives CASSSEPEMGYTF.

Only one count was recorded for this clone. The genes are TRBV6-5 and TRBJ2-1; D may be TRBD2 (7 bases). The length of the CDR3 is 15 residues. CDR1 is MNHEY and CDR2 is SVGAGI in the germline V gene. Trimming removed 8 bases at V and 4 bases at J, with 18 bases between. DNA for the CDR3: TGTGCCAGCGGAATTAGGGGGGGCGGGTACAATGAGCAGTTCTTC. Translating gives CASGIRGGGYNEQFF.

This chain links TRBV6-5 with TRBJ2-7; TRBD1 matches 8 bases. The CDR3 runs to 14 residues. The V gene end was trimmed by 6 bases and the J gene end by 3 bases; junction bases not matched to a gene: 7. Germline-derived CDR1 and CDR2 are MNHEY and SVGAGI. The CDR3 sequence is CASRLRQGRYEQYF. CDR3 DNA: TGTGCCAGCAGACTTCGACAGGGGCGCTACGAGCAGTACTTC.

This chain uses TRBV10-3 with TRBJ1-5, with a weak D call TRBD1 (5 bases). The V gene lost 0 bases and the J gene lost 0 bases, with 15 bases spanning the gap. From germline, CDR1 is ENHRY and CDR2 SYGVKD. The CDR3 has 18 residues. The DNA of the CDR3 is TGTGCCATCAGTGAGTCCCTTTGGCCAGGGTATAGCAATCAGCCCCAGCATTTT. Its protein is CAISESLWPGYSNQPQHF.

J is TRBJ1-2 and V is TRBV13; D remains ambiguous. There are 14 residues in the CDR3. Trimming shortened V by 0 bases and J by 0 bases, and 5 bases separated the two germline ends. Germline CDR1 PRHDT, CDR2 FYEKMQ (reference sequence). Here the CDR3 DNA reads TGTGCCAGCAGCTTAGGGGCAGCTAACTATGGCTACACCTTC. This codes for CASSLGAANYGYTF.

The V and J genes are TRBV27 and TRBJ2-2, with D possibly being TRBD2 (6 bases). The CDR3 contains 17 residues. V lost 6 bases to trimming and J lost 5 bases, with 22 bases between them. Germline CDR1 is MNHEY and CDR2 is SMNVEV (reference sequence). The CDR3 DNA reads TGTGCCAGCAGCTTAGGTGTCGACCCAGGAGGGACCGGGGAGCTGTTTTTT. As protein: CASSLGVDPGGTGELFF.

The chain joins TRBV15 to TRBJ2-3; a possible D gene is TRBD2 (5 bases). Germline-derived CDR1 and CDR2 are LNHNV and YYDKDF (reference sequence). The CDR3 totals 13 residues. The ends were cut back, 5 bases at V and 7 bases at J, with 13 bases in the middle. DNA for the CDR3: TGTGCCACCAGCGCCGACTACCACAATACGCAGTATTTT. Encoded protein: CATSADYHNTQYF.

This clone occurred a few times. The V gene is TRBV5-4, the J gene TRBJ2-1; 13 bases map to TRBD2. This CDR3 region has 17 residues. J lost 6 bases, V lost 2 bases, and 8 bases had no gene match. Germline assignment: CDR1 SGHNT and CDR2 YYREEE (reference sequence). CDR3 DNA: TGTGCCAGCAGCTTCGCACTAGCGGGAGGGCCAGGCAATGAGCAGTTCTTC. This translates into CASSFALAGGPGNEQFF.

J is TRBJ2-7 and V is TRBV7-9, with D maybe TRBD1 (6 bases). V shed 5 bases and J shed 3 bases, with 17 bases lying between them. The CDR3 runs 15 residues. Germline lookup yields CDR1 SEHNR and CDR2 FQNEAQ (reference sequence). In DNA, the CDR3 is TGTGCCAGCAGCCCAACCGGACAGCCGTTCTACGAGCAGTACTTC. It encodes CASSPTGQPFYEQYF.

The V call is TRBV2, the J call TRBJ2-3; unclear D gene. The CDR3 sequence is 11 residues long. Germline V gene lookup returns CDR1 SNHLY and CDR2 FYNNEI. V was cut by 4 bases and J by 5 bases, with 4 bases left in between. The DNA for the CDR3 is TGTGCCAGCAGTGCCGGAGATACGCAGTATTTT. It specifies CASSAGDTQYF.

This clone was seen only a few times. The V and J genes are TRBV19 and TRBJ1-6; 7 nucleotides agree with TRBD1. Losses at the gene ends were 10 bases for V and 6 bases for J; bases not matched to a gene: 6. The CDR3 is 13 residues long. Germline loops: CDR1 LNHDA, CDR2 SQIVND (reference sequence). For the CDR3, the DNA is TGTGCCATTTCGGGGACAGCTAATTCACCCCTCCACTTT. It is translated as CAISGTANSPLHF.

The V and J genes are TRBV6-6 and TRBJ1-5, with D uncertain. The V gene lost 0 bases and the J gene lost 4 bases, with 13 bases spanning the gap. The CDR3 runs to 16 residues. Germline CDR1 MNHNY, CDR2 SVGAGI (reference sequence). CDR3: CASSYSAGGENQPQHF. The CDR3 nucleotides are TGTGCCAGCAGTTACTCCGCGGGTGGGGAGAATCAGCCCCAGCATTTT.

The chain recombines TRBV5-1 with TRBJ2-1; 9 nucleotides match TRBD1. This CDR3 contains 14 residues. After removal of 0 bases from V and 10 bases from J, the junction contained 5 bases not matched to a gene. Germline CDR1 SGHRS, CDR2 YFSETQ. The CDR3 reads CASSLEWTGVEQFF. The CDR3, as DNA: TGCGCCAGCAGCTTGGAATGGACAGGGGTAGAGCAGTTCTTC.

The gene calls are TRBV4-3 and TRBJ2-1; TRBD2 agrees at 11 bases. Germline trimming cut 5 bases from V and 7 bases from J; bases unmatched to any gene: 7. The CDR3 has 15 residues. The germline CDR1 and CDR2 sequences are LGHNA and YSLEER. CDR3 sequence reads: CASSGLAGGGNEQFF. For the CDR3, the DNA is TGCGCCAGCAGCGGGCTAGCGGGGGGCGGTAATGAGCAGTTCTTC.

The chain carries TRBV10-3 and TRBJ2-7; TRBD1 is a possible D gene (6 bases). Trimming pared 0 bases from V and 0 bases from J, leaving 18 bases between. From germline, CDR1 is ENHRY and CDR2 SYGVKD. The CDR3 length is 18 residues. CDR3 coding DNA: TGTGCCATCAGTGAGTCGACAGGCAGCGGTATAAGCTCCTACGAGCAGTACTTC. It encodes CAISESTGSGISSYEQYF.

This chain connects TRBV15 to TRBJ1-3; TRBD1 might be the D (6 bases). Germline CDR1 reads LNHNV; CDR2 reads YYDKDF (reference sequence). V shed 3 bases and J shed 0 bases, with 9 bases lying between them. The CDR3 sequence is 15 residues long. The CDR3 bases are TGTGCCACCAGCAGGGACAGATACTCTGGAAACACCATATATTTT. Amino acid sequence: CATSRDRYSGNTIYF.

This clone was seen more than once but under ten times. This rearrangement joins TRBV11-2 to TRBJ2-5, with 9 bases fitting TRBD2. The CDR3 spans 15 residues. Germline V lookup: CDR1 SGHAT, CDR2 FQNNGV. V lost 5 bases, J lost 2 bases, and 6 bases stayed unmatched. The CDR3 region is CASSKRRGGQETQYF. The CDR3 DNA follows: TGTGCCAGCAGCAAAAGGCGGGGGGGACAAGAGACCCAGTACTTC.

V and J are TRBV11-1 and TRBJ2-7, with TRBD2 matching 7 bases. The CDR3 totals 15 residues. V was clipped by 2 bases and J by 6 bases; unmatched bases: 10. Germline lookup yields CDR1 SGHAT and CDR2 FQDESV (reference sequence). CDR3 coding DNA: TGTGCCAGCAGCTTATTTGGCGGGAGTAGCTTCGAGCAGTACTTC. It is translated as CASSLFGGSSFEQYF.

The CDR3: CASIPTGVNQPQHF. The DNA of the CDR3 is TGTGCCAGCATCCCGACAGGGGTCAATCAGCCCCAGCATTTT. The chain couples TRBV28 to TRBJ1-5, with 8 bases lining up with TRBD1. The CDR3 contains 14 residues. Germline lookup yields CDR1 MDHEN and CDR2 SYDVKM. Trimming cost V 7 bases and J 3 bases; bases outside gene matches: 5. Variable domain in full (rest from reference TRBV28 and TRBJ1-5): DVKVTQSSRYLVKRTGEKVFLECVQDMDHENMFWYRQDPGLGLRLIYFSYDVKMKEKGDIPEGYSVSREKKERFSLILESASTNQTSMYLCASIPTGVNQPQHFGDGTRLSIL.

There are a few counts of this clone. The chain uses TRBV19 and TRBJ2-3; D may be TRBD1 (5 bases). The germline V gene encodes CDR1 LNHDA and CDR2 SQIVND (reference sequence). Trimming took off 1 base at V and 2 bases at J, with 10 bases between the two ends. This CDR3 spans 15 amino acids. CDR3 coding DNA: TGTGCCAGTAGTATAGCTAGACAGTACACAGATACGCAGTATTTT. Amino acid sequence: CASSIARQYTDTQYF.

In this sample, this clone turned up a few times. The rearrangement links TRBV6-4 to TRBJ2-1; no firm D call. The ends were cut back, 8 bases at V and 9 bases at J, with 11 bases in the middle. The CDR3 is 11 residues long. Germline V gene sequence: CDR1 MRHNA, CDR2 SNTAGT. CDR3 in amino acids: CASGTAGEQFF. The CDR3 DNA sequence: TGTGCCAGCGGCACAGCCGGTGAGCAGTTCTTC.

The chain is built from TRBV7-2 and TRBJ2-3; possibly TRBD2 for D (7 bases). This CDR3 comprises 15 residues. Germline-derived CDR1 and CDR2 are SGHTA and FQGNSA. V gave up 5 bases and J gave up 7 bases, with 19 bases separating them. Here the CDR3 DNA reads TGTGCCAGCAGCCAAACAGGGAGGGGCACCTATACGCAGTATTTT. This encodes CASSQTGRGTYTQYF.